Listed below are T cell receptor beta chains from one sample, sequenced in a study of vaccination and CD4 T cells after COVID-19. No antigen has been assigned to these receptors. TCRdb analysed the PCR reads with MiXCR anew, one entry per CDR3 protein. The sample has thousands of distinct CDR3 sequences, under 65% seen once; the top ten hold about 33%. The specimen sequenced was CD4+ T cells from blood, cultured in vitro. The receptors stem from a human donor who had recovered from COVID-19. CDR3s include the opening cysteine and the closing phenylalanine or tryptophan. Fields, in order: CDR3 length, D gene, V gene, J gene, clone size, CDR3 protein, CDR3 DNA. D genes are given only for firm matches. For some rows the clone size is stated as once, few or many, or as a class when expanded; others skip it.

CDR3 length: 12
D gene: NA
V gene: TRBV27
J gene: TRBJ2-1
clone size: NA
CDR3 protein: CASSRVGNEQFF
CDR3 DNA: TGTGCCAGCAGCAGAGTCGGGAATGAGCAGTTCTTC

CDR3 length: 18
D gene: TRBD2
V gene: TRBV7-7
J gene: TRBJ2-2
clone size: NA
CDR3 protein: CASSLVVAGELLTGELFF
CDR3 DNA: TGTGCCAGCAGCTTAGTAGTAGCGGGGGAGCTATTGACCGGGGAGCTGTTTTTT

CDR3 length: 13
D gene: TRBD1
V gene: TRBV11-2
J gene: TRBJ1-5
clone size: NA
CDR3 protein: CASSLAGGQPQHF
CDR3 DNA: TGTGCCAGCAGCTTAGCAGGGGGTCAGCCCCAGCATTTT

CDR3 length: 15
D gene: NA
V gene: TRBV20-1
J gene: TRBJ1-3
clone size: few
CDR3 protein: CSARDPGKNGNTIYF
CDR3 DNA: TGCAGTGCTAGAGACCCGGGGAAAAATGGAAACACCATATATTTT

CDR3 length: 15
D gene: NA
V gene: TRBV19
J gene: TRBJ1-5
clone size: NA
CDR3 protein: CASSAHEQGIQPQHF
CDR3 DNA: TGTGCCAGTAGTGCCCATGAGCAAGGGATTCAGCCCCAGCATTTT

CDR3 length: 13
D gene: TRBD2
V gene: TRBV19
J gene: TRBJ2-5
clone size: once
CDR3 protein: CASSQREAETQYF
CDR3 DNA: TGTGCCAGCTCCCAGCGGGAGGCGGAGACCCAGTACTTC

CDR3 length: 14
D gene: TRBD2
V gene: TRBV5-8
J gene: TRBJ2-5
clone size: NA
CDR3 protein: CASSPGGPQETQYF
CDR3 DNA: TGTGCCAGCAGCCCGGGGGGACCTCAAGAGACCCAGTACTTC

CDR3 length: 15
D gene: TRBD1
V gene: TRBV11-3
J gene: TRBJ1-6
clone size: NA
CDR3 protein: CASSPGQGDNSPLHF
CDR3 DNA: TGTGCCAGCAGCCCAGGACAGGGAGATAATTCACCCCTCCACTTT

CDR3 length: 13
D gene: NA
V gene: TRBV7-2
J gene: TRBJ2-4
clone size: NA
CDR3 protein: CASSQLNRDIQYF
CDR3 DNA: TGTGCCAGCAGCCAACTCAACAGGGACATTCAGTACTTC

CDR3 length: 13
D gene: NA
V gene: TRBV6-1
J gene: TRBJ1-2
clone size: few
CDR3 protein: CASSEHSNYGYTF
CDR3 DNA: TGTGCCAGCAGTGAACACAGTAACTATGGCTACACCTTC

CDR3 length: 15
D gene: NA
V gene: TRBV6-1
J gene: TRBJ1-6
clone size: NA
CDR3 protein: CASMVSRSYNSPLHF
CDR3 DNA: TGTGCCAGCATGGTCAGCCGCTCCTATAATTCACCCCTCCACTTT

CDR3 length: 14
D gene: NA
V gene: TRBV5-8
J gene: TRBJ2-3
clone size: few
CDR3 protein: CASSTRLEVPTQYF
CDR3 DNA: TGTGCCAGCAGCACCCGCCTGGAGGTACCTACGCAGTATTTT

CDR3 length: 12
D gene: NA
V gene: TRBV28
J gene: TRBJ1-5
clone size: NA
CDR3 protein: CASSLITQPQHF
CDR3 DNA: TGTGCCAGCAGTTTAATTACGCAGCCCCAGCATTTT

CDR3 length: 15
D gene: NA
V gene: TRBV28
J gene: TRBJ2-6
clone size: hyperexpanded
CDR3 protein: CASSAGLSGANVLTF
CDR3 DNA: TGTGCCAGCAGTGCGGGTCTCTCTGGGGCCAACGTCCTGACTTTC

CDR3 length: 13
D gene: NA
V gene: TRBV11-1
J gene: TRBJ1-2
clone size: few
CDR3 protein: CASSQSGTLRETF
CDR3 DNA: TGTGCCAGCAGCCAATCCGGGACACTGAGGGAAACCTTC

CDR3 length: 14
D gene: NA
V gene: TRBV6-1
J gene: TRBJ1-4
clone size: NA
CDR3 protein: CASREDGSNEKLFF
CDR3 DNA: TGTGCCAGCAGGGAGGACGGCTCTAATGAAAAACTGTTTTTT

CDR3 length: 14
D gene: NA
V gene: TRBV7-2
J gene: TRBJ1-6
clone size: NA
CDR3 protein: CASSLVRDNSPLHF
CDR3 DNA: TGTGCCAGCAGCTTAGTCAGGGACAATTCACCCCTCCACTTT

CDR3 length: 15
D gene: NA
V gene: TRBV20-1
J gene: TRBJ1-4
clone size: NA
CDR3 protein: CSARDTGGTNEKLFF
CDR3 DNA: TGCAGTGCTAGAGATACCGGGGGAACTAATGAAAAACTGTTTTTT

CDR3 length: 16
D gene: NA
V gene: TRBV7-7
J gene: TRBJ2-3
clone size: NA
CDR3 protein: CASSPGLGRGTDTQYF
CDR3 DNA: TGTGCCAGCAGCCCCGGGTTGGGGAGAGGGACAGATACGCAGTATTTT

CDR3 length: 14
D gene: NA
V gene: TRBV30
J gene: TRBJ2-6
clone size: NA
CDR3 protein: CALDVSSGANVLTF
CDR3 DNA: TGTGCCTTGGACGTCTCGTCTGGGGCCAACGTCCTGACTTTC

CDR3 length: 14
D gene: TRBD1
V gene: TRBV20-1
J gene: TRBJ2-5
clone size: NA
CDR3 protein: CSARDPGQGETQYF
CDR3 DNA: TGCAGTGCTAGAGACCCGGGACAGGGGGAGACCCAGTACTTC

CDR3 length: 16
D gene: TRBD2
V gene: TRBV24-1
J gene: TRBJ2-3
clone size: NA
CDR3 protein: CATSASLSGRTDTQYF
CDR3 DNA: TGTGCCACCAGTGCCTCTCTTAGCGGGAGAACAGATACGCAGTATTTT

CDR3 length: 14
D gene: NA
V gene: TRBV28
J gene: TRBJ2-3
clone size: NA
CDR3 protein: CASSSGGLSDTQYF
CDR3 DNA: TGTGCCAGCAGTTCAGGGGGGCTATCGGATACGCAGTATTTT

CDR3 length: 14
D gene: NA
V gene: TRBV2
J gene: TRBJ1-1
clone size: few
CDR3 protein: CASRGRGGNTEAFF
CDR3 DNA: TGTGCCAGCAGGGGGAGGGGCGGGAACACTGAAGCTTTCTTT

CDR3 length: 16
D gene: NA
V gene: TRBV7-8
J gene: TRBJ2-7
clone size: NA
CDR3 protein: CASSLAIWDKSYEQYF
CDR3 DNA: TGTGCCAGCAGCTTAGCAATCTGGGACAAATCCTACGAGCAGTACTTC

CDR3 length: 17
D gene: NA
V gene: TRBV21-1
J gene: TRBJ2-7
clone size: few
CDR3 protein: CASTLGATRNPSYEQYF
CDR3 DNA: TGTGCCAGCACCCTAGGAGCGACCAGAAACCCCTCCTACGAGCAGTACTTC

CDR3 length: 14
D gene: TRBD1
V gene: TRBV6-1
J gene: TRBJ2-2
clone size: NA
CDR3 protein: CASSLHRGRGELFF
CDR3 DNA: TGTGCCAGCAGTCTACACAGGGGGCGGGGGGAGCTGTTTTTT

CDR3 length: 17
D gene: TRBD1
V gene: TRBV29-1
J gene: TRBJ2-3
clone size: NA
CDR3 protein: CSVDSQGAAYGTDTQYF
CDR3 DNA: TGCAGCGTTGACAGTCAGGGGGCAGCGTACGGCACAGATACGCAGTATTTT

CDR3 length: 15
D gene: NA
V gene: TRBV19
J gene: TRBJ1-1
clone size: NA
CDR3 protein: CASSKGGGENTEAFF
CDR3 DNA: TGTGCCAGTAGTAAGGGGGGGGGAGAGAACACTGAAGCTTTCTTT

CDR3 length: 12
D gene: TRBD1
V gene: TRBV7-2
J gene: TRBJ1-2
clone size: NA
CDR3 protein: CASSSRDRSSTF
CDR3 DNA: TGTGCCAGCAGCTCCCGGGACAGGTCTTCCACCTTC

CDR3 length: 13
D gene: NA
V gene: TRBV9
J gene: TRBJ1-2
clone size: NA
CDR3 protein: CASSVEWSYGYTF
CDR3 DNA: TGTGCCAGCAGCGTAGAATGGAGCTATGGCTACACCTTC

CDR3 length: 13
D gene: NA
V gene: TRBV2
J gene: TRBJ1-2
clone size: NA
CDR3 protein: CASIVWANYGYTF
CDR3 DNA: TGTGCCAGCATAGTATGGGCGAACTATGGCTACACCTTC

CDR3 length: 15
D gene: TRBD1
V gene: TRBV2
J gene: TRBJ1-1
clone size: NA
CDR3 protein: CASTRDRPMNTEAFF
CDR3 DNA: TGTGCCAGCACCAGGGACAGGCCTATGAACACTGAAGCTTTCTTT

CDR3 length: 14
D gene: NA
V gene: TRBV20-1
J gene: TRBJ1-1
clone size: NA
CDR3 protein: CSAAPAEIRAEAFF
CDR3 DNA: TGCAGTGCCGCGCCCGCAGAGATAAGGGCTGAAGCTTTCTTT

CDR3 length: 13
D gene: TRBD2
V gene: TRBV2
J gene: TRBJ2-1
clone size: NA
CDR3 protein: CATSGTRVWEQFF
CDR3 DNA: TGTGCCACCTCCGGGACTAGGGTTTGGGAGCAGTTCTTC

CDR3 length: 13
D gene: NA
V gene: TRBV20-1
J gene: TRBJ2-7
clone size: few
CDR3 protein: CSASQGPTYEQYF
CDR3 DNA: TGCAGTGCTAGTCAGGGTCCGACCTACGAGCAGTACTTC

CDR3 length: 14
D gene: TRBD1
V gene: TRBV19
J gene: TRBJ1-1
clone size: NA
CDR3 protein: CASSATGGGTEAFF
CDR3 DNA: TGTGCCAGTTCAGCGACAGGGGGGGGGACTGAAGCTTTCTTT

CDR3 length: 15
D gene: TRBD1
V gene: TRBV6-1
J gene: TRBJ1-5
clone size: few
CDR3 protein: CASREDRDGGQPQHF
CDR3 DNA: TGTGCCAGCAGGGAGGACAGGGATGGAGGACAGCCCCAGCATTTT

CDR3 length: 17
D gene: TRBD1
V gene: TRBV7-9
J gene: TRBJ2-1
clone size: NA
CDR3 protein: CASSSKYPRQGAIEQFF
CDR3 DNA: TGTGCCAGCAGCTCAAAATATCCGCGACAGGGGGCTATTGAGCAGTTCTTC

CDR3 length: 12
D gene: NA
V gene: TRBV27
J gene: TRBJ2-2
clone size: NA
CDR3 protein: CATRLSTGELFF
CDR3 DNA: TGTGCCACCAGACTTAGCACCGGGGAGCTGTTTTTT

CDR3 length: 15
D gene: NA
V gene: TRBV2
J gene: TRBJ2-7
clone size: NA
CDR3 protein: CASSEGQNPSYEQYF
CDR3 DNA: TGTGCCAGCAGTGAAGGACAGAACCCCTCCTACGAGCAGTACTTC

CDR3 length: 15
D gene: NA
V gene: TRBV12-3/TRBV12-4
J gene: TRBJ1-1
clone size: NA
CDR3 protein: CASSLAGGKNTEAFF
CDR3 DNA: TGTGCCAGCAGTTTAGCGGGTGGCAAGAACACTGAAGCTTTCTTT

CDR3 length: 13
D gene: NA
V gene: TRBV6-5
J gene: TRBJ1-2
clone size: NA
CDR3 protein: CASSYEAGYGYTF
CDR3 DNA: TGTGCCAGCAGTTACGAGGCCGGCTATGGCTACACCTTC

CDR3 length: 15
D gene: NA
V gene: TRBV27
J gene: TRBJ1-6
clone size: few
CDR3 protein: CASSHWTVSDSPLHF
CDR3 DNA: TGTGCCAGCAGTCATTGGACTGTCTCCGATTCACCCCTCCACTTT

CDR3 length: 14
D gene: NA
V gene: TRBV19
J gene: TRBJ1-1
clone size: NA
CDR3 protein: CASSIAGRAAEAFF
CDR3 DNA: TGTGCCAGTAGTATAGCCGGCAGGGCCGCTGAAGCTTTCTTT

CDR3 length: 13
D gene: NA
V gene: TRBV19
J gene: TRBJ1-1
clone size: NA
CDR3 protein: CASSRAKNTEAFF
CDR3 DNA: TGTGCCAGTAGTAGGGCGAAGAACACTGAAGCTTTCTTT

CDR3 length: 14
D gene: NA
V gene: TRBV5-1
J gene: TRBJ1-6
clone size: NA
CDR3 protein: CASSSRVENSPLHF
CDR3 DNA: TGCGCCAGCAGCTCTCGGGTCGAAAATTCACCCCTCCACTTT

CDR3 length: 14
D gene: NA
V gene: TRBV2
J gene: TRBJ1-2
clone size: NA
CDR3 protein: CASSDAGRAYGYTF
CDR3 DNA: TGTGCCAGCAGTGATGCAGGGCGTGCCTATGGCTACACCTTC

CDR3 length: 15
D gene: NA
V gene: TRBV29-1
J gene: TRBJ2-5
clone size: few
CDR3 protein: CSVWAETAGQETQYF
CDR3 DNA: TGCAGCGTTTGGGCCGAAACGGCGGGGCAAGAGACCCAGTACTTC

CDR3 length: 14
D gene: NA
V gene: TRBV27
J gene: TRBJ1-2
clone size: NA
CDR3 protein: CASSLSKANYGYTF
CDR3 DNA: TGTGCCAGCAGTTTATCGAAAGCTAACTATGGCTACACCTTC

CDR3 length: 13
D gene: TRBD1
V gene: TRBV20-1
J gene: TRBJ1-1
clone size: few
CDR3 protein: CSARQGGSTEAFF
CDR3 DNA: TGCAGTGCGCGACAGGGAGGAAGCACTGAAGCTTTCTTT

CDR3 length: 15
D gene: NA
V gene: TRBV6-1
J gene: TRBJ2-3
clone size: NA
CDR3 protein: CASTPGHRATDTQYF
CDR3 DNA: TGTGCCAGCACACCGGGGCACCGGGCCACAGATACGCAGTATTTT

CDR3 length: 16
D gene: TRBD1
V gene: TRBV19
J gene: TRBJ2-1
clone size: once
CDR3 protein: CASSIEHRDRVDEQFF
CDR3 DNA: TGTGCCAGTAGTATAGAACATCGGGACAGGGTAGATGAGCAGTTCTTC

CDR3 length: 15
D gene: TRBD2
V gene: TRBV7-3
J gene: TRBJ2-3
clone size: NA
CDR3 protein: CASSISGTSTDTQYF
CDR3 DNA: TGTGCCAGCAGCATTAGCGGGACTAGCACAGATACGCAGTATTTT

CDR3 length: 16
D gene: TRBD2
V gene: TRBV7-9
J gene: TRBJ2-3
clone size: few
CDR3 protein: CASSRWTSGASDTQYF
CDR3 DNA: TGTGCCAGCAGCCGCTGGACTAGCGGGGCTTCAGATACGCAGTATTTT

CDR3 length: 18
D gene: TRBD2
V gene: TRBV7-9
J gene: TRBJ2-7
clone size: once
CDR3 protein: CASSLGLSGRAEAGEQYF
CDR3 DNA: TGTGCCAGCAGCTTGGGCCTGAGCGGGAGGGCCGAGGCGGGTGAGCAGTACTTC